The entry that follows covers one T cell receptor (beta chain) sequence. Assay used: immunoSEQ multiplex PCR; TCRdb lists only in-frame clones, some missing. The sample has approximately 290,000 clones, approximately 84% seen once. The data originate from a study of blood T cell repertoires in COVID-19. Study-level information: In each case, the material was cDNA or gDNA derived from T cells, B-cell-depleted T cells, or PBMCs.

Trimming removed 1 base from V and 9 bases from J, with 20 bases in between. CDR1 is SGHDT, CDR2 YYEEEE, per germline. The CDR3 is 17 residues long. The clonotype comes from a person between 65 and 79 years old with COVID-19, enrolled during active disease. The sample consisted of peripheral blood. This sequence joins TRBV5-6 and TRBJ1-6; D is possibly TRBD1 (5 bases). This chain's CDR3 is CASSLLTGKTFGSPLHF. DNA of the CDR3: TGTGCCAGCAGCTTGCTCACAGGAAAGACCTTTGGTTCACCCCTCCACTTT.